This paragraph reports one T cell receptor beta chain. Antigen specificity is unknown. The PCR used 60 Vbeta and 13 Jbeta primers. Sequencing used immunoSEQ multiplex PCR; TCRdb keeps in-frame clones, though not all of them. The table shows 100,000 to 150,000 clones, with 80% to 90% occurring only once. The data derive from a study of cytomegalovirus exposure and HLA in healthy donors. Study-wide results and limits: Among TCR beta chains, those listed as cytomegalovirus-associated numbered over 150. In a later analysis, productive TCRs from donors in an Asian-associated ancestry cluster reportedly carried fewer N-insertions than the cohort mean.

Trimming left V 5 bases short and J 4 bases short, with 15 bases between. CDR1 and CDR2 (germline): LNHDA, SQIVND (reference sequence). CDR3 length equals 14 residues. The chain links TRBV19 to TRBJ2-7; D may be TRBD1 (6 bases). The sample was PBMCs. The TCR was taken from a man aged 50-60 years in good health and CMV-seronegative. CDR3 in amino acids: CASSFGADRYEQYF. In DNA, the CDR3 is TGTGCCAGTAGTTTTGGAGCCGACAGGTACGAGCAGTACTTC.